The source of this T cell receptor (beta chain) is a study of CD8+CD57+ T cells in acquired aplastic anemia. Study context: Sorted CD4+ plus CD8+ cells gave DNA averaging about 3.2 ug.

Genomic DNA, serving as template, underwent TCR beta VDJ and CDR3 profiling. One entry per CDR3 protein results from TCRdb running MiXCR on the reads. The sample consists of around 170,000 distinct CDR3 sequences, 55% to 70% of them appearing once. With 5 bases clipped from V and 2 bases from J, the junction kept 13 bases outside the gene matches. CDR1 and CDR2 (germline): SGHNT, YENEEA. This CDR3 comprises 18 residues. Study outcomes and limitations: Between the patient and control groups, CD8+ Simpson's diversity did not differ significantly.

This clonotype has at least ten counts. No antigen is known for it. This TCR was sampled from a human donor in good health. What was sequenced was sorted CD4+, CD8+, or CD8+CD57+ T cells (not recorded which) from PBMCs. V and J are TRBV11-3 and TRBJ2-3, with 10 bases fitting TRBD2. CDR3 nucleotides: TGTGCCAGCAGCATATGGGAAACTAGCGGGACTTCCACAGATACGCAGTATTTT. Translating gives CASSIWETSGTSTDTQYF.